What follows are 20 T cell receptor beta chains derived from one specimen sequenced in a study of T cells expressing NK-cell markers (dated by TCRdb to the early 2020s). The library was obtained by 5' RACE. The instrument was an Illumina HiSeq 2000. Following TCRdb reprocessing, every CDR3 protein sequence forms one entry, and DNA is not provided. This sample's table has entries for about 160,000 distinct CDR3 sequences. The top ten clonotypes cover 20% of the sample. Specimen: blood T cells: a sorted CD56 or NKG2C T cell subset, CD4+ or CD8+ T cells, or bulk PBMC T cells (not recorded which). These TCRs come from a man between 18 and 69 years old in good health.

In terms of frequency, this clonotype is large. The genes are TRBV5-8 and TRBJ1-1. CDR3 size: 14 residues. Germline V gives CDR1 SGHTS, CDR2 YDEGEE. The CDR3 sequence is CASSWGTWLTEAFF.

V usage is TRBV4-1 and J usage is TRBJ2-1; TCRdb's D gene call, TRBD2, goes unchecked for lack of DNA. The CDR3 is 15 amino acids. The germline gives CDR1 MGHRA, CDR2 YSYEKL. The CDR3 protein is CASSQGAGGSNEQFF.

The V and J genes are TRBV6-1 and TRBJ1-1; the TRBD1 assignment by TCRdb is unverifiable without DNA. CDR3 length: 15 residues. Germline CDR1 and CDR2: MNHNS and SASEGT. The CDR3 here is CASSQTGGRSTEAFF.

The CDR3 reads CSARGGGSSHPEVNTEAFF. The J gene is TRBJ1-1, the V gene TRBV20-1; TCRdb names TRBD1, which stays unverified in the absence of DNA. This CDR3 contains 19 residues. The germline V gene has CDR1 DFQATT and CDR2 SNEGSKA (reference sequence).

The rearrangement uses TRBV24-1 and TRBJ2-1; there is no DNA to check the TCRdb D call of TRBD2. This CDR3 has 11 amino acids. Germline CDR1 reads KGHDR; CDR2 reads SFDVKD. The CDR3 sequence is CATSYGPEQFF.

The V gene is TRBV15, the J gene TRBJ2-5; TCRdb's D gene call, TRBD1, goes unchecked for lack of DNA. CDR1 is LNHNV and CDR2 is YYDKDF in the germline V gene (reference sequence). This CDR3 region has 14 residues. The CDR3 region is CATSRVQGAETQYF.

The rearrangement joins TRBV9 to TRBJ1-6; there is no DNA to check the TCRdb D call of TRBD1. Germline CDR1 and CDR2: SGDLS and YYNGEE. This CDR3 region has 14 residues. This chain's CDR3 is CASSFQGAYSPLHF.

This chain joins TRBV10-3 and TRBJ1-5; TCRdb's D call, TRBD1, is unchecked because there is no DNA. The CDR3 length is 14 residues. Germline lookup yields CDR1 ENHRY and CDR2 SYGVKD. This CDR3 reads CATAGTVYDQPQHF.

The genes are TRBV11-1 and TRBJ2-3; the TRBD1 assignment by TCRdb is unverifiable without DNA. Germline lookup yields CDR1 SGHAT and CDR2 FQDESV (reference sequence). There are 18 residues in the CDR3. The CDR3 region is CASSLSFTGTGLADTQYF.

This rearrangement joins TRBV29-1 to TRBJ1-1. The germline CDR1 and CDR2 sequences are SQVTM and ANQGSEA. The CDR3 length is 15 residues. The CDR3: CSVKAGLSLNTEAFF.

CDR3 sequence reads: CAIREDSLNEKLFF. The J gene is TRBJ1-4, the V gene TRBV10-3; TCRdb reports TRBD1, a call that lacks DNA to check it against. In germline, CDR1 is ENHRY, CDR2 SYGVKD. The CDR3 totals 14 residues.

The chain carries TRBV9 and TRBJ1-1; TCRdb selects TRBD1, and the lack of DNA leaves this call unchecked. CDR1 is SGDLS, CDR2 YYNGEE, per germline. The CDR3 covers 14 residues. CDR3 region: CASSAGTPHEEAFF.

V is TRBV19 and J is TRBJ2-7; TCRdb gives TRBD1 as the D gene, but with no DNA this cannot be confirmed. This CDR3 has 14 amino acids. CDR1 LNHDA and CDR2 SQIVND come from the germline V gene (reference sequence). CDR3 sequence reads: CASSRDRAGNEQYF.

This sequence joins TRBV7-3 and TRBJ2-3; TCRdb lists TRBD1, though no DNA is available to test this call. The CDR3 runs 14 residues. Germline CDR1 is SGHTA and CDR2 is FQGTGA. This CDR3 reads CASSKGGATDTQYF.

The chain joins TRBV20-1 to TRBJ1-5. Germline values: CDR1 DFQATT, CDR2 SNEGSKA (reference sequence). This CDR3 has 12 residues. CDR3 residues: CSATGPNQPQHF.

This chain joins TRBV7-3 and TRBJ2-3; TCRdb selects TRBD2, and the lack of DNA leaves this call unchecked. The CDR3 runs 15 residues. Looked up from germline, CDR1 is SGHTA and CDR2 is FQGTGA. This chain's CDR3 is CASSSAGSSTDTQYF.

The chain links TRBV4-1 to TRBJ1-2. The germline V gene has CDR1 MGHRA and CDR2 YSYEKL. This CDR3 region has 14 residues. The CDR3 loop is CASSQVTDSYGYTF.

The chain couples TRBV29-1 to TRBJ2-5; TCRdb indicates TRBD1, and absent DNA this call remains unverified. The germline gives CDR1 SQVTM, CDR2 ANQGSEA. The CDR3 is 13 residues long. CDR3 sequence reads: CSVIQGWRETQYF. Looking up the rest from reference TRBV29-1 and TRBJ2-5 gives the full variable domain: SAVISQKPSRDICQRGTSLTIQCQVDSQVTMMFWYRQQPGQSLTLIATANQGSEATYESGFVIDKFPISRPNLTFSTLTVSNMSPEDSSIYLCSVIQGWRETQYFGPGTRLLVL.

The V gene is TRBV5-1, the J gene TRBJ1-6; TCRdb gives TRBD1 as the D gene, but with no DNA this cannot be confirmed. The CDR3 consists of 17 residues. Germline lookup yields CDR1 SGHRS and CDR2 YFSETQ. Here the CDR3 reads CASSLSGLTSYNSPLHF.

CDR3 protein: CASSKPRGSSGNTIYF. The V and J genes are TRBV21-1 and TRBJ1-3; TCRdb reports TRBD1, a call that lacks DNA to check it against. TRBV21-1 is a known pseudogene. This CDR3 is 16 amino acids long.